Sequencing of this TCR beta chain was carried out in a study of blood T cell repertoires in COVID-19. At the level of the study: There were acute and convalescent COVID-19 samples, and they came from the United States, Italy and Spain.

In this sample, this clone turned up once. Original processing methods: Researchers report that nucleated cell counts were estimated from reference gene primer amplification. Assay: immunoSEQ multiplex PCR; the TCRdb copy retains only in-frame clones and omits some. The DNA was the basis for D and trimming; V, J and clone size are from that table. The sample consists of 250,000 to 350,000 clones, about nine tenths of them appearing once. Germline CDR1 MGHRA, CDR2 YSYEKL. The CDR3 sequence is 17 residues long. The V gene end was trimmed by 2 bases and the J gene end by 0 bases; junction bases not matched to a gene: 9.

Source material: peripheral blood. This TCR was sampled from a woman aged 45-65 years who had recovered from COVID-19. The chain links TRBV4-1 to TRBJ2-7; the match to TRBD2 covers 8 bases. The CDR3 coding sequence is TGCGCCAGCAGCCAATTTTTTCGGGGGGGGAGCTCCTACGAGCAGTACTTC. Its translation: CASSQFFRGGSSYEQYF.